This TCR beta chain was recovered during a study of beta chain features in type 1 diabetes. Study overall: About 98,000,000 sorted cells were examined across all samples. Notes on the study in general: Sequencing the cDNA could make cells with high TCR expression show up more than they should.

Details on this clone: The antigen is unknown.

In germline, CDR1 is MNHNY, CDR2 SVGAGI (reference sequence). The CDR3 is 15 amino acids. J lost 8 bases, V lost 0 bases, and 5 bases had no gene match. The study reverse transcribed the entire isolated RNA, so it sequenced expressed TCRB transcripts. TCRdb's table, derived via immunoSEQ multiplex PCR, lists solely in-frame clones and lacks some. The sample has about 130,000 clones, 7% to 10% seen once; the top ten hold approximately 0.68%. CD4+ naive, central memory, regulatory and stem cell-like memory subsets were isolated by sorting on CD45RO/CCR7/CD25/CD127/CD95/CD27. Sequenced input: central memory CD4+ T cells from blood. The chain combines TRBV6-6 with TRBJ2-2, with 8 bases lining up with TRBD1. The receptor's source is a man aged 18 to 35 in good health. The CDR3 region is CASSYSGQGGGELFF. Here the CDR3 DNA reads TGTGCCAGCAGTTACTCTGGACAGGGTGGAGGGGAGCTGTTTTTT.